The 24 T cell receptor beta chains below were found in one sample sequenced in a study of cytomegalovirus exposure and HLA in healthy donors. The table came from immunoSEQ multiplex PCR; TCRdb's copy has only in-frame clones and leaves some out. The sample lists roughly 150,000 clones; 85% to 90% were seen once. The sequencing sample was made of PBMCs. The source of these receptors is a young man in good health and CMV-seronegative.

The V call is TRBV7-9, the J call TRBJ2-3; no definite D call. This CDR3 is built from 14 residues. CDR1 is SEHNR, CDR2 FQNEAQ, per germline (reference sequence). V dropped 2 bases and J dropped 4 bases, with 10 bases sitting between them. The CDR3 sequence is CASSLHLSSDTQYF. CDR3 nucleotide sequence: TGTGCCAGCAGCTTACACCTGAGTTCAGATACGCAGTATTTT.

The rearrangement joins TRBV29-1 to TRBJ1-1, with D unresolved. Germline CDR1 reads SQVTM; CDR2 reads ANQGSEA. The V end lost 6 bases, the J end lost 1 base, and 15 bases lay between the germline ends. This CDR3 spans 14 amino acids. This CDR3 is CSVIPILRNTEAFF. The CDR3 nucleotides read TGCAGCGTAATCCCAATTCTGCGGAACACTGAAGCTTTCTTT. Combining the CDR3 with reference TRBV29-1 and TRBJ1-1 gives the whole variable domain SAVISQKPSRDICQRGTSLTIQCQVDSQVTMMFWYRQQPGQSLTLIATANQGSEATYESGFVIDKFPISRPNLTFSTLTVSNMSPEDSSIYLCSVIPILRNTEAFFGQGTRLTVV.

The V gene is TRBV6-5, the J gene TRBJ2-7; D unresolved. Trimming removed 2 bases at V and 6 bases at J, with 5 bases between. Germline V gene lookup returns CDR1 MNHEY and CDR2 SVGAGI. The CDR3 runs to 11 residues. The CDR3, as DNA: TGTGCCAGCAGTTACACAGCCGAGCAGTACTTC. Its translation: CASSYTAEQYF.

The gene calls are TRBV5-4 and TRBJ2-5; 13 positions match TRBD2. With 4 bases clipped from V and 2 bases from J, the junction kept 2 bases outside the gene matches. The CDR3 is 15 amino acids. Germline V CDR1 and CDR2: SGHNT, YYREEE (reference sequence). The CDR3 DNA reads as TGTGCCAGCAGCCTGACTAGCGGGGGGCAAGAGACCCAGTACTTC. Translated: CASSLTSGGQETQYF.

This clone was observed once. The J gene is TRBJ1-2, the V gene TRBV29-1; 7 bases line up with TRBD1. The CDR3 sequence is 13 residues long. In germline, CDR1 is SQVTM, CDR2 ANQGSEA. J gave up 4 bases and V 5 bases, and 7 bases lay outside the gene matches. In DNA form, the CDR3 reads TGCAGCGTTCGGGACAGCTTAGTCTATGGCTACACCTTC. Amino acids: CSVRDSLVYGYTF. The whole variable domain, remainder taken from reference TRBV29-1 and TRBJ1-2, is SAVISQKPSRDICQRGTSLTIQCQVDSQVTMMFWYRQQPGQSLTLIATANQGSEATYESGFVIDKFPISRPNLTFSTLTVSNMSPEDSSIYLCSVRDSLVYGYTFGSGTRLTVV.

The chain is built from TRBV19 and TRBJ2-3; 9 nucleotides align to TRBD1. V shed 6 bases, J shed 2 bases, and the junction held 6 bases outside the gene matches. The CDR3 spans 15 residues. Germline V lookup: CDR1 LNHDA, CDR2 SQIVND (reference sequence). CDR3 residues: CASRPGTGNTDTQYF. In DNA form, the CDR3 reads TGTGCCAGTAGGCCCGGGACAGGGAACACAGATACGCAGTATTTT. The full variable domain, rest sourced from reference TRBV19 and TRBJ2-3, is DGGITQSPKYLFRKEGQNVTLSCEQNLNHDAMYWYRQDPGQGLRLIYYSQIVNDFQKGDIAEGYSVSREKKESFPLTVTSAQKNPTAFYLCASRPGTGNTDTQYFGPGTRLTVL.

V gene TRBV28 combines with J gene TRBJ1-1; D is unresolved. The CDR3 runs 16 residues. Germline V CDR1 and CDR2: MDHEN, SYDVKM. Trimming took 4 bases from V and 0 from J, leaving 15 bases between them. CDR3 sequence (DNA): TGTGCCAGCAGTTCCCCGTGGACTTTCCTGAACACTGAAGCTTTCTTT. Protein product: CASSSPWTFLNTEAFF.

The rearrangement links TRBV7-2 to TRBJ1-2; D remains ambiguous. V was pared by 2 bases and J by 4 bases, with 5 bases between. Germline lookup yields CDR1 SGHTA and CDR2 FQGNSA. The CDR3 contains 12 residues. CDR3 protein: CASSLNSYGYTF. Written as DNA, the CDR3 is TGTGCCAGCAGCTTAAATAGCTATGGCTACACCTTC.

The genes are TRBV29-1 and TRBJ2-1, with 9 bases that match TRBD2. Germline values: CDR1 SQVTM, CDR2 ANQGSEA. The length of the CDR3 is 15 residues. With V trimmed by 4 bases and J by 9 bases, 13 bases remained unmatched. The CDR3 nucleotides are TGCAGCGTTGCGCTTCGGCTAGCGGGGAGCCGTGAGCAGTTCTTC. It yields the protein CSVALRLAGSREQFF.

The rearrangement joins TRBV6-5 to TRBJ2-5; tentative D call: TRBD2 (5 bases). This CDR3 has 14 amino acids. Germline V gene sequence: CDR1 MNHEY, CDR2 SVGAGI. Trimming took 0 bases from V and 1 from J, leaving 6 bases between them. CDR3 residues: CASSYSTIQETQYF. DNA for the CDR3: TGTGCCAGCAGTTACTCGACTATCCAAGAGACCCAGTACTTC.

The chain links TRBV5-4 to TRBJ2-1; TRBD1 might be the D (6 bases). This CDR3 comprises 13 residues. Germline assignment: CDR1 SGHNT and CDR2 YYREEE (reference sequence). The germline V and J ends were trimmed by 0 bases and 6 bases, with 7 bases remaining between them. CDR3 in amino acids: CASSLVQGNEQFF. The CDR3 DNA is TGTGCCAGCAGCTTGGTACAGGGCAATGAGCAGTTCTTC.

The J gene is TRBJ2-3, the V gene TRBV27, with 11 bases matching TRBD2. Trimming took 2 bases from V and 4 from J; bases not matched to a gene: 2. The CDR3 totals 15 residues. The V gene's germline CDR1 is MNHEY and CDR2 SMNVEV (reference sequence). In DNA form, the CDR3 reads TGTGCCAGCAGTTTAATAGCGGGAGGGGCAGATACGCAGTATTTT. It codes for CASSLIAGGADTQYF.

The CDR3 is CASSLAGQPYGYTF. The CDR3 nucleotides are TGTGCCAGCAGCTTAGCGGGACAGCCATATGGCTACACCTTC. This chain links TRBV7-9 with TRBJ1-2, with 7 bases lining up with TRBD1. The CDR3 consists of 14 residues. The germline CDR1 and CDR2 sequences are SEHNR and FQNEAQ (reference sequence). Trimming at V came to 0 bases and at J to 5 bases, leaving 3 bases not matched to a gene.

CDR3 bases: TGTGCCAGCAGTTACTCCCGGACAGGAGACGGGGAAAAACTGTTTTTT. Translating gives CASSYSRTGDGEKLFF. The genes are TRBV6-5 and TRBJ1-4, with 7 bases aligning to TRBD1. From germline, CDR1 is MNHEY and CDR2 SVGAGI. The CDR3 covers 16 residues. J lost 8 bases, V lost 0 bases, and 9 bases had no gene match.

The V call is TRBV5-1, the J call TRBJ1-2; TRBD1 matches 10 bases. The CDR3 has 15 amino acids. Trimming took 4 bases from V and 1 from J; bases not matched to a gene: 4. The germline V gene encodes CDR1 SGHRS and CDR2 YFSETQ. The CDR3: CASSGGQGDNYGYTF. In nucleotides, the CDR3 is TGCGCCAGCAGCGGTGGACAGGGGGATAACTATGGCTACACCTTC. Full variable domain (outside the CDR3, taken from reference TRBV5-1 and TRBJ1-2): KAGVTQTPRYLIKTRGQQVTLSCSPISGHRSVSWYQQTPGQGLQFLFEYFSETQRNKGNFPGRFSGRQFSNSRSEMNVSTLELGDSALYLCASSGGQGDNYGYTFGSGTRLTVV.

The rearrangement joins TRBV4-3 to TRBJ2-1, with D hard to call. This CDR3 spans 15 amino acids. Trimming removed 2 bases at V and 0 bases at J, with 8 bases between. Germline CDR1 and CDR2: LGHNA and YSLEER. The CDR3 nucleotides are TGCGCCAGCAGCCAAAAACGGAGCTCCTACAATGAGCAGTTCTTC. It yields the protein CASSQKRSSYNEQFF.

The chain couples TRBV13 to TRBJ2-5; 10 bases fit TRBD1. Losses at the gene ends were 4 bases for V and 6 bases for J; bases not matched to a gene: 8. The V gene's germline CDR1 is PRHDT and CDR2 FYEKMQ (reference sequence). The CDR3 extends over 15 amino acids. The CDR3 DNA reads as TGTGCCAGCAGCTGGGAGGGACAGGGGCAAAAGACCCAGTACTTC. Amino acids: CASSWEGQGQKTQYF. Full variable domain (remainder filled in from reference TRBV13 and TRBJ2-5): AAGVIQSPRHLIKEKRETATLKCYPIPRHDTVYWYQQGPGQDPQFLISFYEKMQSDKGSIPDRFSAQQFSDYHSELNMSSLELGDSALYFCASSWEGQGQKTQYFGPGTRLLVL.

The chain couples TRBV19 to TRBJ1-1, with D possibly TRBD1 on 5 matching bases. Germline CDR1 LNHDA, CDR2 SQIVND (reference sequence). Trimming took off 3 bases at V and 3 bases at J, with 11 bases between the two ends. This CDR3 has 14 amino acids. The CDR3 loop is CASSMKGPYTEAFF. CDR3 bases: TGTGCCAGTAGTATGAAGGGGCCGTACACTGAAGCTTTCTTT.

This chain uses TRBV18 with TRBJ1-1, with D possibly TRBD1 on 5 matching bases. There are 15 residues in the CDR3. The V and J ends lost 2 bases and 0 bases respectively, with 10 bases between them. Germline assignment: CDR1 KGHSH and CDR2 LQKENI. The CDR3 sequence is CASSPSRAMNTEAFF. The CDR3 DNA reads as TGTGCCAGCTCACCATCCAGGGCTATGAACACTGAAGCTTTCTTT. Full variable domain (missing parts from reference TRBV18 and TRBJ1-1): NAGVMQNPRHLVRRRGQEARLRCSPMKGHSHVYWYRQLPEEGLKFMVYLQKENIIDESGMPKERFSAEFPKEGPSILRIQQVVRGDSAAYFCASSPSRAMNTEAFFGQGTRLTVV.

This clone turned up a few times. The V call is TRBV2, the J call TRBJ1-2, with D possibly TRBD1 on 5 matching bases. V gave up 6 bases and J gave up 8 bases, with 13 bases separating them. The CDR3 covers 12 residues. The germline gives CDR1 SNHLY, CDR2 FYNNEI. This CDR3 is CASRSGQGGYTF. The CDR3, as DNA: TGTGCCAGCAGATCGGGCCAGGGAGGCTACACCTTC.

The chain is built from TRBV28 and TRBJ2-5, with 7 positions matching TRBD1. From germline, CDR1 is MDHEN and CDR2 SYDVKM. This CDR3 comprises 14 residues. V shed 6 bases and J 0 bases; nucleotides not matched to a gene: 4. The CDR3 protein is CASRTGFYQETQYF. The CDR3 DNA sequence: TGTGCCAGCAGGACAGGGTTTTACCAAGAGACCCAGTACTTC.

Here the CDR3 reads CASSLAGSSYNEQFF. The CDR3 DNA follows: TGTGCCAGCAGCTTAGCGGGGAGCTCCTACAATGAGCAGTTCTTC. V is TRBV7-6 and J is TRBJ2-1, with D possibly matching TRBD2 (5 bases). Deletions cut 0 bases from V and 0 bases from J, with 6 bases between. The CDR3 is 15 residues long. Germline V gene sequence: CDR1 SGHVS, CDR2 FNYEAQ.

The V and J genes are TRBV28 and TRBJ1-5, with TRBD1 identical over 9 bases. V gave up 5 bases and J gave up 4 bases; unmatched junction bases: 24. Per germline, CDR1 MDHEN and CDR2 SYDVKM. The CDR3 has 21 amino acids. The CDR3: CASSPDLNRDRVNLRNQPQHF. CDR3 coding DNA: TGTGCCAGCAGTCCTGATTTGAACCGGGACAGGGTCAATTTACGTAATCAGCCCCAGCATTTT.

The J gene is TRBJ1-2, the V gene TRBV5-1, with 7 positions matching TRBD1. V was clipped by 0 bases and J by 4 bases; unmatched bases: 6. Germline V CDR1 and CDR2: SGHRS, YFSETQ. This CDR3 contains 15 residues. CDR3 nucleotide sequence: TGCGCCAGCAGCTTGGGACAGGGAGCGGGCTATGGCTACACCTTC. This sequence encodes CASSLGQGAGYGYTF.